The clone carrying this T cell receptor (beta chain) was detected ten times or more. As yet, its antigen is unknown. The V gene lost 8 bases and the J gene lost 0 bases, with 15 bases spanning the gap. This CDR3 spans 15 amino acids. This sample stems from a study of regulatory T cells in long-lasting Graves disease. Overall study findings and caveats: Among samples with persistent disease, TRBV28, TRBJ1-2 and TRBJ2-5 were favored.

TCR beta libraries were built with iRepertoire HTBI primers and Arm-PCR of CDR3 regions. TCRdb itself ran the multiplex PCR reads through MiXCR, one entry per CDR3 protein. The top ten hold roughly 25% of the sample, which has hundreds of thousands of distinct CDR3 sequences, about 16% seen once. Time point here: newly diagnosed GD, antithyroid drugs for less than 3 months. Researchers made the TCR library from RNA that was extracted from PBMCs. These data also featured in a second study, about T cells in Graves' hyperthyroidism and ophthalmopathy. In that study: The study enrolled patients aged 18 to 65 with newly diagnosed hyperthyroidism of under 2 months' duration. The primer set for the first-round RT-PCR of the TCR CDR3 was HTBI.

The chain carries TRBV12-3 or TRBV12-4 and TRBJ2-3; D not certain. Sample: peripheral blood mononuclear cells (PBMCs), taken at new diagnosis, from a patient treated with antithyroid drugs. The receptor's source is a woman aged 35-65 years with Graves disease. The CDR3 loop reads CASGRTVSSTDTQYF. Written as DNA, the CDR3 is TGTGCCAGCGGACGGACGGTGTCTAGCACAGATACGCAGTATTTT.